The TCR beta chain under discussion was sequenced for a study of T cell repertoires in aging, cancer and after chemotherapy. Whole-study findings and limits: These repertoire data do not allow conclusions about immunological memory after chemotherapy.

As to this clonotype: What it binds is not known.

Amplification of TCR beta used genomic DNA extracted from peripheral blood. Multiplex touch-down PCR with TRB-A/B primers amplified rearranged V-D-J TRB sequences. TCRdb used MiXCR to reprocess the multiplex PCR reads, holding one entry per CDR3 protein. The sample comprises fewer than 1,500 distinct CDR3 sequences, less than 40% of which are singletons, and approximately 50% rests with the top ten. The CDR3 runs to 15 residues. V was shortened by 3 bases and J by 2 bases, with 12 bases between the two germline ends. Germline loops: CDR1 SGHKS, CDR2 YYEKEE (reference sequence). This rearrangement joins TRBV5-5 to TRBJ1-3; D remains unclear. The specimen sequenced was blood. The TCR was taken from a human donor with a solid tumor. This CDR3 reads CASSSAVGAGNTIYF. The CDR3 nucleotides read TGTGCCAGCAGCTCGGCGGTGGGTGCTGGAAACACCATATATTTT.